The rows below give T cell receptor beta chains drawn from one sample of a study of vaccination and CD4 T cells after COVID-19. TCRdb reprocessed the PCR reads with MiXCR, giving one entry per CDR3 protein. Of approximately 13,000 distinct CDR3 sequences in the sample, about 29% were seen once. The antigens of these receptors remain unknown. The sample was CD4+ T cells from blood, cultured in vitro, taken before SARS-CoV-2 vaccination. The receptors shown here come from a human donor who received a COVID-19 vaccine. Each CDR3 is given with its conserved first and last residue. D genes are given only for firm matches. A row's size may be missing; if present it is once, few, many or a size class.

>.|TRBD2|TRBV6-1|TRBJ2-2
TGTGCCAGCAGTGCCGGGACTAGCGGGGCCCCAACCGGGGAGCTGTTTTTT
CASSAGTSGAPTGELFF
>few|TRBD1|TRBV10-3|TRBJ2-1
TGTGCCACCTATGGGGGACAGAGCTACAATGAGCAGTTCTTC
CATYGGQSYNEQFF
>.|.|TRBV6-5|TRBJ1-3
TGTGCCAGCAGTTACGTGGGGGGTGGAAACACCATATATTTT
CASSYVGGGNTIYF
>.|.|TRBV24-1|TRBJ2-3
TGTGCCACCAGGGATGCTACAGATACGCAGTATTTT
CATRDATDTQYF
>.|TRBD1|TRBV18|TRBJ1-5
TGTGCCAGCTCACCGGGGGGAGGGGGCGACCAGCCCCAGCATTTT
CASSPGGGGDQPQHF
>.|.|TRBV12-5|TRBJ2-7
TGTGCTAGTGGTTTGACCCGCTACGAGCAGTACTTC
CASGLTRYEQYF
>few|.|TRBV27|TRBJ2-5
TGTGCCAGCAGTTTTAATGATATGGAGACCCAGTACTTC
CASSFNDMETQYF
>few|.|TRBV2|TRBJ1-2
TGTGCCAGCAGTGAACCGCGCGGCTATGGCTACACCTTC
CASSEPRGYGYTF
>few|.|TRBV6-4|TRBJ1-1
TGTGCCAGCAGGCAGAACATGAACACTGAAGCTTTCTTT
CASRQNMNTEAFF
>.|.|TRBV7-9|TRBJ2-7
TGTGCCAGCAGCTTACAGGTCCACGAGCAGTACTTC
CASSLQVHEQYF
>few|.|TRBV19|TRBJ2-3
TGTGCCAGTAGTATAGGGGATAGGGACGGCACAGATACGCAGTATTTT
CASSIGDRDGTDTQYF
>.|.|TRBV21-1|TRBJ2-3
TGTGCCAGCAGCACGGGTAGCACAGATACGCAGTATTTT
CASSTGSTDTQYF
>.|TRBD2|TRBV6-5|TRBJ2-5
TGTGCCAGCAGTTATACGGGACTAGTGGGAGAACAAGAGACCCAGTACTTC
CASSYTGLVGEQETQYF
>.|TRBD1|TRBV3-1|TRBJ1-2
TGTGCCAGCAGCGTCAGGGGGGTCTATGGCTACACCTTC
CASSVRGVYGYTF
>few|.|TRBV30|TRBJ2-2
TGTGCCTGGAGTAAGTCTCTAGTGGGCACCGGGGAGCTGTTTTTT
CAWSKSLVGTGELFF
>.|.|TRBV12-3/TRBV12-4|TRBJ1-2
TGTGCCAGCAGTAGACAGCCTAACTATGGCTACACCTTC
CASSRQPNYGYTF
>.|TRBD2|TRBV20-1|TRBJ2-2
TGCAGTGCTAGAGGGGTTGGGGGGAGGGCCGGGGAGCTGTTTTTT
CSARGVGGRAGELFF
>few|TRBD1|TRBV12-3/TRBV12-4|TRBJ2-5
TGTGCCAGCAGTTTACCAAGGACAGGGCGATTCCAAGAGACCCAGTACTTC
CASSLPRTGRFQETQYF
>.|.|TRBV29-1|TRBJ1-2
TGCAGCGTTGGAAGATTCGGCACTAACTATGGCTACACCTTC
CSVGRFGTNYGYTF
>few|.|TRBV19|TRBJ2-1
TGTGCCAGTAGCAATGAGCAGTTCTTC
CASSNEQFF
>.|TRBD2|TRBV5-4|TRBJ2-3
TGTGCCAGCAGCTTTTATAGCGGGGGGCGGGTAGATACGCAGTATTTT
CASSFYSGGRVDTQYF
>.|.|TRBV20-1|TRBJ2-7
TGCAGTGCCCAGGGGAGGGGGATCTCCTACGAGCAGTACTTC
CSAQGRGISYEQYF
>.|.|TRBV25-1|TRBJ1-1
TGTGCCAGCAGTAGGGGACTCATGAACACTGAAGCTTTCTTT
CASSRGLMNTEAFF
>few|TRBD1|TRBV29-1|TRBJ1-2
TGCAGCGTTGATGGGGACAGGGTCTCATCGGGCTACACCTTC
CSVDGDRVSSGYTF
>few|.|TRBV7-2|TRBJ1-6
TGTGCCAGCATCTCCGGCGGGGCGGGCAATTCACCCCTCCACTTT
CASISGGAGNSPLHF
>few|.|TRBV6-1|TRBJ2-5
TGTGCCAGCAGTCAGCTCAGTGGCTGGGGGGAGACCCAGTACTTC
CASSQLSGWGETQYF
>.|TRBD2|TRBV2|TRBJ2-7
TGTGCCAGCAGCGACGTACTAGCGGGGGGCTACGAGCAGTACTTC
CASSDVLAGGYEQYF
>.|.|TRBV5-6|TRBJ2-5
TGTGCCAGCAGCTTGGGAATGGCGCAAGAGACCCAGTACTTC
CASSLGMAQETQYF
>few|TRBD2|TRBV7-9|TRBJ2-1
TGTGCCAGCAGCTTACTGCGCGGGAGCTCCTACAATGAGCAGTTCTTC
CASSLLRGSSYNEQFF
>.|TRBD1|TRBV5-1|TRBJ2-7
TGCGCCAGCAGCCGCCGGCCGGGACAGCACATCCAGAGCTCCTACGAGCAGTACTTC
CASSRRPGQHIQSSYEQYF
>.|TRBD2|TRBV19|TRBJ2-5
TGTGCCAGTAGTATCGGGGGGGCTAAAGAGACCCAGTACTTC
CASSIGGAKETQYF
>.|.|TRBV19|TRBJ1-2
TGTGCCAGTAGTAAGAGAGGGAGGGATGGCTACACCTTC
CASSKRGRDGYTF
>.|.|TRBV25-1|TRBJ2-1
TGTGCCACCACAAACCGGGCCCCCTACAATGAGCAGTTCTTC
CATTNRAPYNEQFF
>few|TRBD2|TRBV7-2|TRBJ2-2
TGTGCCAGCAGCTTAAAGCGGGGGGGCTCCGGGGAGCTGTTTTTT
CASSLKRGGSGELFF
>few|.|TRBV20-1|TRBJ1-5
TGCAGTGCTATCGGGGGTAGCAATCAGCCCCAGCATTTT
CSAIGGSNQPQHF
>few|.|TRBV5-1|TRBJ1-1
TGCGCCAGCAGCACGGGACGGACGAACACTGAAGCTTTCTTT
CASSTGRTNTEAFF
>.|.|TRBV27|TRBJ1-1
TGTGCCAGCAGTCCACGACAGACCCAGACGACAGAAGCTTTCTTT
CASSPRQTQTTEAFF
>few|.|TRBV10-1|TRBJ2-2
TGCGCCAGCAGTGAGTCAAGGATAGCGCATGGCGGGGAGCTGTTTTTT
CASSESRIAHGGELFF
>.|.|TRBV2|TRBJ2-7
TGTGCCAGCACGCCCCTGTTCTACGAGCAGTACTTC
CASTPLFYEQYF
>.|.|TRBV20-1|TRBJ1-6
TGCAGTGCTAGAGATTACGGGTCGGGTTCACCCCTCCACTTT
CSARDYGSGSPLHF